The rows below give T cell receptor beta chains drawn from one sample of a study of blood T cell repertoires in COVID-19. The data were produced by immunoSEQ multiplex PCR, yet TCRdb's version contains in-frame clones alone and is incomplete. The table has around 150,000 clones, roughly 90% seen once; the top ten hold less than 8.5%. Sequencing used PBMCs or T cells enriched from blood (not recorded which). The receptors stem from a woman aged 50 to 60 who had recovered from COVID-19. The CDR3 runs from the conserved cysteine through the conserved F or W. A D gene is named only where the DNA matches it firmly. Rows may omit the clone size; those that give it use once, few, many or a size class.

D gene	CDR3 length	clone size	V gene	J gene	CDR3 protein	CDR3 DNA
TRBD1	14	.	TRBV11-2	TRBJ2-7	CASSHGQGTYEQYF	TGTGCCAGCAGCCACGGACAGGGAACCTACGAGCAGTACTTC
.	16	.	TRBV6-4	TRBJ2-6	CASSDSARSGANVLTF	TGTGCCAGCAGTGACTCAGCTCGCTCTGGGGCCAACGTCCTGACTTTC
TRBD1	15	.	TRBV19	TRBJ1-2	CASSIDRGRDYGYTF	TGTGCCAGTAGTATAGACAGGGGGCGCGACTATGGCTACACCTTC
.	16	.	TRBV5-4	TRBJ2-5	CASSLVVGQRRETQYF	TGTGCCAGCAGCTTGGTTGTCGGACAGCGTCGGGAGACCCAGTACTTC
.	15	.	TRBV7-6	TRBJ1-2	CASSPLGSSNYGYTF	TGTGCCAGCAGCCCCCTAGGATCCTCTAACTATGGCTACACCTTC
TRBD2	14	.	TRBV11-2	TRBJ2-7	CASSRAGGPYEQYF	TGTGCCAGCAGCCGAGCGGGGGGGCCGTACGAGCAGTACTTC
TRBD1	13	.	TRBV27	TRBJ1-2	CASSPTGGYGYTF	TGTGCCAGCAGTCCGACAGGGGGCTATGGCTACACCTTC
.	11	few	TRBV5-5	TRBJ1-2	CASSSPVGYTF	TGTGCCAGCAGTTCCCCGGTTGGCTACACCTTC
.	13	.	TRBV12-3/TRBV12-4	TRBJ1-2	CASSLQDNYGYTF	TGTGCCAGCAGTTTGCAGGATAACTATGGCTACACCTTC
TRBD1	15	.	TRBV18	TRBJ2-1	CASSPSGQGYNEQFF	TGTGCCAGCTCACCATCGGGACAGGGCTACAATGAGCAGTTCTTC
.	14	.	TRBV7-2	TRBJ1-1	CASSTTRSNTEAFF	TGTGCCAGCAGCACAACAAGAAGTAACACTGAAGCTTTCTTT
TRBD1	15	.	TRBV7-8	TRBJ2-7	CASSLTGQGIYEQYF	TGTGCCAGCAGCTTAACTGGACAGGGGATCTACGAGCAGTACTTC
.	15	.	TRBV6-5	TRBJ1-3	CASSYVSGSGNTIYF	TGTGCCAGCAGTTACGTGTCGGGATCTGGAAACACCATATATTTT
TRBD1	13	.	TRBV27	TRBJ2-7	CASSKTGFHEQYF	TGTGCCAGCAGTAAGACAGGGTTCCACGAGCAGTACTTC
TRBD1	15	.	TRBV11-2	TRBJ1-2	CASSLDSRTGNGYTF	TGTGCCAGCAGCTTAGATTCTCGGACAGGGAATGGCTACACCTTC
.	17	once	TRBV21-1	TRBJ2-3	CASSKRGGGESTDTQYF	TGTGCCAGCAGCAAAAGGGGGGGCGGAGAAAGCACAGATACGCAGTATTTT
.	13	.	TRBV19	TRBJ2-3	CASRASSMSTQYF	TGTGCCAGTAGGGCTAGCTCGATGAGTACGCAGTATTTT
.	15	.	TRBV19	TRBJ2-1	CASTPPGYPYNEQFF	TGTGCCAGTACCCCACCAGGGTATCCCTACAATGAGCAGTTCTTC
.	12	.	TRBV20-1	TRBJ2-1	CSASWQGDEQFF	TGCAGTGCTAGTTGGCAGGGCGATGAGCAGTTCTTC
.	14	.	TRBV7-3	TRBJ2-7	CASSRPGTNYEQYF	TGTGCCAGCAGCAGACCCGGGACAAACTACGAGCAGTACTTC
TRBD1	13	.	TRBV25-1	TRBJ1-1	CASLSPQGRQAFF	TGTGCCAGCCTCTCCCCACAGGGGCGGCAAGCTTTCTTT
.	13	.	TRBV7-2	TRBJ1-1	CASSVQANTEAFF	TGTGCCAGCAGCGTACAGGCGAACACTGAAGCTTTCTTT
TRBD1	17	.	TRBV5-8	TRBJ2-6	CASSQGTASSGANVLTF	TGTGCCAGCAGCCAAGGGACAGCGAGCTCTGGGGCCAACGTCCTGACTTTC
.	16	.	TRBV4-3	TRBJ1-4	CASSRNGGAYNEKLFF	TGCGCCAGCAGCCGCAACGGGGGGGCCTACAATGAAAAACTGTTTTTT
TRBD2	15	.	TRBV9	TRBJ2-5	CASSVITGGQETQYF	TGTGCCAGCAGCGTGATAACGGGGGGGCAGGAGACCCAGTACTTC
.	13	.	TRBV10-2	TRBJ2-1	CASKQDTYNEQFF	TGCGCCAGCAAGCAGGACACCTACAATGAGCAGTTCTTC
.	12	.	TRBV2	TRBJ1-2	CASSERNYGYTF	TGTGCCAGCAGTGAACGGAACTATGGCTACACCTTC
TRBD1	15	.	TRBV7-9	TRBJ1-5	CASSSSNTGDQPQHF	TGTGCCAGCAGCTCTTCGAATACAGGGGACCAGCCCCAGCATTTT